This T cell receptor (beta chain) was retrieved from a study of immune heterogeneity within non-small cell lung tumors. As for the study in general: Of all tumors, 4 turned out to be squamous cell carcinomas, approximately 9 were non-squamous carcinomas and 1 was not otherwise specified.

Findings and limits, study-wide: Site-unique high-frequency clones occurred alongside identical dominant CDR3 beta clonotypes that recurred across tumor sites within a patient. The study found that local T-cell clonality correlated moderately but significantly with local tumor mutational burden (R approximately 0.36).

The ends were cut back, 5 bases at V and 9 bases at J, with 17 bases in the middle. The CDR3 has 15 residues. Germline V gene data show CDR1 as MDHEN and CDR2 as SYDVKM. Points on this clonotype: The target antigen is unknown.

With 600 to 700 ng used per sample, the template was genomic DNA from bulk tumor. Collection of several biopsies per primary tumor, spaced far apart, took place during surgery. These patients got curative surgery after being newly diagnosed with untreated non-small cell lung cancer. Curative-intent surgery was being performed on the donors, who were patients newly diagnosed with non-small cell lung cancer. Amplification of the TCR beta CDR3 was achieved through multiplex PCR with 32 V and 13 J primers. TCRdb re-called the multiplex PCR reads through MiXCR, storing one row per CDR3 protein. The sample holds around 1,200 distinct CDR3 sequences, about 52% seen once.

The TCR originated in a man aged 55 to 69 with non-small cell lung cancer. This sequence joins TRBV28 and TRBJ1-6; D is possibly TRBD1 (5 bases). Specimen: lung tumor tissue. CDR3 DNA: TGTGCCAGCAGTCACCGACGGGGGTTGAGTTCACCCCTCCACTTT. It is translated as CASSHRRGLSSPLHF.